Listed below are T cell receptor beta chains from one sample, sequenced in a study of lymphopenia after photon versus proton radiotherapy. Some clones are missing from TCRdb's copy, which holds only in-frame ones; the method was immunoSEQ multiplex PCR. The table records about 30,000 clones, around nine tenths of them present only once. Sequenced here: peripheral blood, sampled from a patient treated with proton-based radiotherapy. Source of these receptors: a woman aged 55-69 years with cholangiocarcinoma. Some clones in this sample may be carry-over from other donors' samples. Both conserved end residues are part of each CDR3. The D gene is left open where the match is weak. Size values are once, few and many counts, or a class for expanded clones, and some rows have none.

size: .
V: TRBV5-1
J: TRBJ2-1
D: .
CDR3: CASSLTGWRINEQFF
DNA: TGCGCCAGCAGCTTGACAGGGTGGAGGATTAATGAGCAGTTCTTC

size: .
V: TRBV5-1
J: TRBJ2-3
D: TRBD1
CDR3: CASSLRQGANTQYF
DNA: TGCGCCAGCAGCCTGCGACAGGGCGCAAATACGCAGTATTTT

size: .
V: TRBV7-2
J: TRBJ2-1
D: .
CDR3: CASSLGRYNEQFF
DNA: TGTGCCAGCAGCTTAGGCCGATACAATGAGCAGTTCTTC

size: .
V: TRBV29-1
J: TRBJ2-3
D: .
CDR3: CSVEEDRTDTQYF
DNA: TGCAGCGTTGAAGAAGACAGGACAGATACGCAGTATTTT

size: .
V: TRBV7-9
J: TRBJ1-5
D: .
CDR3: CASSRGLLNQPQHF
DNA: TGTGCCAGCAGCAGGGGACTCTTGAATCAGCCCCAGCATTTT

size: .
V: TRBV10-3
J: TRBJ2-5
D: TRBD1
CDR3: CAIRQGTEETQYF
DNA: TGTGCCATCAGACAAGGGACAGAAGAGACCCAGTACTTC

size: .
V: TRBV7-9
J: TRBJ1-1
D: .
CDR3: CASSLVGSSNTEAFF
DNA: TGTGCCAGCAGCTTAGTTGGGAGTTCGAACACTGAAGCTTTCTTT

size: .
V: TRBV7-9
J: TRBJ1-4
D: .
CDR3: CASSLAGSTNEKLFF
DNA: TGTGCCAGCAGCTTAGCGGGTTCAACTAATGAAAAACTGTTTTTT

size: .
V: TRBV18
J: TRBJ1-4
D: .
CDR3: CASSPLGGNEKLFF
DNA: TGTGCCAGCTCACCCTTAGGGGGTAATGAAAAACTGTTTTTT

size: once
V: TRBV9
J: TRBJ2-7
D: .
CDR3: CASSAQPGPLYEQYF
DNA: TGTGCCAGCAGCGCCCAGCCGGGACCTCTCTACGAGCAGTACTTC

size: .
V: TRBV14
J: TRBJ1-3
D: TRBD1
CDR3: CASRTGVTGNTIYF
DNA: TGTGCCAGCAGGACAGGGGTAACTGGAAACACCATATATTTT

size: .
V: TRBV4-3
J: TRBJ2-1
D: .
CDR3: CASSQASNREQFF
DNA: TGCGCCAGCAGCCAAGCTTCTAACCGCGAGCAGTTCTTC

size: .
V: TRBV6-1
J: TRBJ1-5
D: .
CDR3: CASPPEGSNQPQHF
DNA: TGTGCCAGCCCTCCTGAAGGTAGCAATCAGCCCCAGCATTTT

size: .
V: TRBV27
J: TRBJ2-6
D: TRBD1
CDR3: CASSLIPGGSPGANVLTF
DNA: TGTGCCAGCAGTTTAATCCCAGGGGGCTCACCTGGGGCCAACGTCCTGACTTTC

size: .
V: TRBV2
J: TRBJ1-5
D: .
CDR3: CASSGDTTRHQPQHF
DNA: TGTGCCAGCAGTGGGGACACCACCAGGCATCAGCCCCAGCATTTT

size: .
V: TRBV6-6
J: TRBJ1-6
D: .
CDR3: CASVRGSPLHF
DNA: TGTGCCAGCGTAAGGGGATCACCCCTCCACTTT

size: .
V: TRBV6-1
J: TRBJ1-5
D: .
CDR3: CATLPRGNQPQHF
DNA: TGTGCCACCCTACCCCGGGGGAATCAGCCCCAGCATTTT

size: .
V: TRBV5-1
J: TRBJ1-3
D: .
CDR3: CASSLIALDGEAGNTIYF
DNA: TGCGCCAGCAGCTTGATCGCCCTTGACGGGGAAGCTGGAAACACCATATATTTT

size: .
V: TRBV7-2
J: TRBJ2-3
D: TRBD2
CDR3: CASSLSGTRTDTQYF
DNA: TGTGCCAGCAGCCTTAGCGGGACCCGCACAGATACGCAGTATTTT

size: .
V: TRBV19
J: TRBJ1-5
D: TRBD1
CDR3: CASSTRDRGFQPQHF
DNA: TGTGCCAGTAGTACCCGGGACAGGGGTTTTCAGCCCCAGCATTTT

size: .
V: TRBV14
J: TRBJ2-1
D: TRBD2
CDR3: CASSPGLAVYNEQFF
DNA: TGTGCCAGCAGCCCAGGACTAGCGGTTTACAATGAGCAGTTCTTC

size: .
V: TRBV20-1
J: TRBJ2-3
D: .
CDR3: CSAPLTQYF
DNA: TGCAGTGCTCCTTTGACGCAGTATTTT

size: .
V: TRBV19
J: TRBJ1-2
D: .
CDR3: CASSIWGLNYGYTF
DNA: TGTGCCAGTAGTATTTGGGGGTTGAACTATGGCTACACCTTC

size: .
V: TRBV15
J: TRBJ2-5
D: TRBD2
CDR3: CATTLTPLLAGGETQYF
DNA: TGTGCCACGACCCTCACCCCTTTACTAGCGGGAGGAGAGACCCAGTACTTC

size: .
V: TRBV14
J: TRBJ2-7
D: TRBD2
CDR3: CASSPRLAGDNEQYF
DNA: TGTGCCAGCAGCCCCCGACTTGCGGGAGACAACGAGCAGTACTTC

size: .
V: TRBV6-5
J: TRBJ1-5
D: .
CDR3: CASRPQGMANQPQHF
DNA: TGTGCCAGCAGGCCCCAGGGGATGGCCAATCAGCCCCAGCATTTT

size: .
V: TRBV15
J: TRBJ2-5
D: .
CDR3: CATNRARGPTEETQYF
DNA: TGTGCCACCAACCGTGCACGGGGGCCGACCGAAGAGACCCAGTACTTC

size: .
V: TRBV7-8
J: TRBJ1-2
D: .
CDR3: CASSFGGDGYTF
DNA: TGTGCCAGCAGCTTCGGGGGGGATGGCTACACCTTC